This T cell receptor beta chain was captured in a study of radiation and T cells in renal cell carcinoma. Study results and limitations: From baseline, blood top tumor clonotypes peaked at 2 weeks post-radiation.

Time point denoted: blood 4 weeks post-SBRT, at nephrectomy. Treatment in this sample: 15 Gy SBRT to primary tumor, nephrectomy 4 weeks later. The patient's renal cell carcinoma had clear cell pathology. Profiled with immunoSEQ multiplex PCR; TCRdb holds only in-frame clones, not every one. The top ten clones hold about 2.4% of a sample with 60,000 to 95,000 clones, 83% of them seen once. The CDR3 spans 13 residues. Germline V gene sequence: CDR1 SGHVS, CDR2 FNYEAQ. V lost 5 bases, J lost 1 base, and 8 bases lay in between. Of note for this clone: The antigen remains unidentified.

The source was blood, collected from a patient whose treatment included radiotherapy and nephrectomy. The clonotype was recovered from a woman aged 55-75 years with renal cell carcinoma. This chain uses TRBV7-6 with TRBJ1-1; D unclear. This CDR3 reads CASSTAGNTEAFF. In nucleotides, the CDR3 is TGTGCCAGCAGCACGGCGGGGAACACTGAAGCTTTCTTT.